What follows describes a single T cell receptor beta chain. The data originate from a study of immune evolution from preneoplasia to lung adenocarcinoma. For the study at large: HLA loss of heterozygosity: about 7% AIS, around 16% MIA, around 35% ADC, none AAH.

Trimming removed 6 bases from V and 5 bases from J, with 8 bases in between. The CDR3 length is 12 residues. Germline CDR1 SNHLY, CDR2 FYNNEI. TCRdb keeps only in-frame clones here, not all; method: immunoSEQ multiplex PCR. The top ten hold roughly 2.4% of the sample, which has 8,000 to 8,500 clones, 70% to 85% seen once. Each case's diagnosis was confirmed by two pathologists on H&E. Nucleic acids came from premalignant or tumor cells enriched by macro-dissection. The specimen sequenced was FFPE invasive lung adenocarcinoma tissue. The receptor was isolated from a person aged 45-69 years with lung adenocarcinoma. The genes are TRBV2 and TRBJ1-5; D unclear. Here the CDR3 reads CASSPSYQPQHF. The CDR3 nucleotides read TGTGCCAGCAGCCCATCTTATCAGCCCCAGCATTTT. Drawing the rest from reference TRBV2 and TRBJ1-5, the complete variable domain is EPEVTQTPSHQVTQMGQEVILRCVPISNHLYFYWYRQILGQKVEFLVSFYNNEISEKSEIFDDQFSVERPDGSNFTLKIRSTKLEDSAMYFCASSPSYQPQHFGDGTRLSIL.